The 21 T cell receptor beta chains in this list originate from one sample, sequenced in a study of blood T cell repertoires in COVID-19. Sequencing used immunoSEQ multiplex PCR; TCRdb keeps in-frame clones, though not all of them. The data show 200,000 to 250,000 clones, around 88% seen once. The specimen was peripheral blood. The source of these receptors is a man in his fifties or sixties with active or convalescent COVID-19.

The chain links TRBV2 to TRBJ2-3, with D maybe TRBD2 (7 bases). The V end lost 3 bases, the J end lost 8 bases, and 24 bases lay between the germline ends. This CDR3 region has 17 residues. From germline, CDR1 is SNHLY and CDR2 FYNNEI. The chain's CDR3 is CASSESRGGPLGSTQYF. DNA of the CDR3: TGTGCCAGCAGTGAGTCGAGGGGGGGGCCCCTAGGAAGTACGCAGTATTTT. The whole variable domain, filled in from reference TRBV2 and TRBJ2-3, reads EPEVTQTPSHQVTQMGQEVILRCVPISNHLYFYWYRQILGQKVEFLVSFYNNEISEKSEIFDDQFSVERPDGSNFTLKIRSTKLEDSAMYFCASSESRGGPLGSTQYFGPGTRLTVL.

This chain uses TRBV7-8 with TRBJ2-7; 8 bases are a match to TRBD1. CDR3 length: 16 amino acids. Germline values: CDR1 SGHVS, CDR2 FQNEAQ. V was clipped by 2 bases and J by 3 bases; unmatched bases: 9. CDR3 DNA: TGTGCCAGCAGCTTAAACTCAGGGGGCATGGTCTACGAGCAGTACTTC. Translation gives CASSLNSGGMVYEQYF.

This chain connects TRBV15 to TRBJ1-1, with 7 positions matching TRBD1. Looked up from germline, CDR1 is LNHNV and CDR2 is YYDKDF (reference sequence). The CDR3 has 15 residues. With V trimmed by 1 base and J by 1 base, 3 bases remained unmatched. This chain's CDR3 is CATSRGDRANTEAFF. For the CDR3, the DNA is TGTGCCACCAGCAGAGGCGACAGGGCGAACACTGAAGCTTTCTTT.

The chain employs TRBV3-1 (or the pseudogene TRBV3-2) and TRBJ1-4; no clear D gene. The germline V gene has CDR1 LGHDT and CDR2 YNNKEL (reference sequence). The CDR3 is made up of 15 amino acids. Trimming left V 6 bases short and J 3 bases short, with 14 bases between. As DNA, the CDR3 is TGTGCCAGCAGGGAATCGGGGAACCCTAATGAAAAACTGTTTTTT. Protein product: CASRESGNPNEKLFF.

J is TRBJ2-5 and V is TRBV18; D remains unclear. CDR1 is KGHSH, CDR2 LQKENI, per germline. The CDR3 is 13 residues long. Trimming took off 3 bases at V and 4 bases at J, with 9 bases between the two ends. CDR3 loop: CASSPMASETQYF. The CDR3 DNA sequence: TGTGCCAGCTCACCTATGGCCTCAGAGACCCAGTACTTC.

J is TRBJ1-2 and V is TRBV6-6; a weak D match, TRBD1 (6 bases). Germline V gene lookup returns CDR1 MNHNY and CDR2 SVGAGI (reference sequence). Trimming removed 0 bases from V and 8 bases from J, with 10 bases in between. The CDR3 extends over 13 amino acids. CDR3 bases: TGTGCCAGCAGTTACTCCGGACAGCGAGGCTACACCTTC. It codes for CASSYSGQRGYTF.

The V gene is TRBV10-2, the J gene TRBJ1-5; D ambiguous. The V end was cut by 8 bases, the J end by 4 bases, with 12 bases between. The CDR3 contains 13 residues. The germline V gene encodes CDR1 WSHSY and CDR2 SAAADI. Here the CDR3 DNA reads TGCGCCAGCGTCGTACAGAAAAATCAGCCCCAGCATTTT. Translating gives CASVVQKNQPQHF.

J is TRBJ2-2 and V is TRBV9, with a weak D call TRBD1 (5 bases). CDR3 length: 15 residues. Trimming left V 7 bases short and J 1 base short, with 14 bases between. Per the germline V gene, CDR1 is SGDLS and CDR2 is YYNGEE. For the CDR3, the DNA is TGTGCCAGCGGTGCGTGGACAAAGAACACCGGGGAGCTGTTTTTT. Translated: CASGAWTKNTGELFF.

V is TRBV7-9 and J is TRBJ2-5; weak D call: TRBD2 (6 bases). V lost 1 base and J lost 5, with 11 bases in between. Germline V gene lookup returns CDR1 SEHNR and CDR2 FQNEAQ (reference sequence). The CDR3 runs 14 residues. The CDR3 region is CASSLVGGGETQYF. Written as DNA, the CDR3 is TGTGCCAGCAGCTTAGTCGGGGGTGGGGAGACCCAGTACTTC.

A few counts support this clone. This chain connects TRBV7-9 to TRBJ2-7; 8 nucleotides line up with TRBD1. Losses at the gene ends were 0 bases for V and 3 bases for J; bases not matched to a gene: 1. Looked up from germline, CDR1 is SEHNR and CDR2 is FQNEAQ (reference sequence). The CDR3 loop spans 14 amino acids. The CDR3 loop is CASSLAQGDYEQYF. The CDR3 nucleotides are TGTGCCAGCAGCTTAGCACAGGGGGACTACGAGCAGTACTTC.

The CDR3, as DNA: TGCAGCGGTGGACAGGGGTACACTGAAGCTTTCTTT. Translated, it gives CSGGQGYTEAFF. The chain is built from TRBV29-1 and TRBJ1-1; 9 nucleotides match TRBD1. CDR1 is SQVTM and CDR2 is ANQGSEA in the germline V gene. V shed 7 bases and J 3 bases; nucleotides not matched to a gene: 3. This CDR3 contains 12 residues.

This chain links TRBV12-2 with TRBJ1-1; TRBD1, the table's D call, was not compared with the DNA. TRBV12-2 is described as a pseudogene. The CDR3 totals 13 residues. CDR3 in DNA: TGTGCAAGTCGCCCGGACAGGAACACTGAAGCTTTCTTT. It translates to CASRPDRNTEAFF.

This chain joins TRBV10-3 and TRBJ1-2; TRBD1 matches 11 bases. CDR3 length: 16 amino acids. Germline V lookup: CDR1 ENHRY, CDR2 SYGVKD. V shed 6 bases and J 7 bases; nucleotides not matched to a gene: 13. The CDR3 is CAIRENTDRGRSGYTF. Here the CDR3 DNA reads TGTGCCATCAGAGAGAATACGGACAGGGGGCGCAGTGGCTACACCTTC.

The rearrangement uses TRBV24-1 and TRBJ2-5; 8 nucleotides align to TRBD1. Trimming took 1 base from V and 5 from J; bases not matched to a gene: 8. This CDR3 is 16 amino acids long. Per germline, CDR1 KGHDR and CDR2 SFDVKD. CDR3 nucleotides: TGTGCCACCAGTGATTTACGGACAGGGAACGTGGAGACCCAGTACTTC. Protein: CATSDLRTGNVETQYF.

The CDR3 region has the DNA TGCGCCAGCAGCTTTGGGACAGGGGGATCTCAGCCCCAGCATTTT. It codes for CASSFGTGGSQPQHF. V and J are TRBV5-1 and TRBJ1-5, with 11 bases fitting TRBD1. Germline CDR1 is SGHRS and CDR2 is YFSETQ. V shed 2 bases and J 6 bases; nucleotides not matched to a gene: 4. This CDR3 has 15 residues.

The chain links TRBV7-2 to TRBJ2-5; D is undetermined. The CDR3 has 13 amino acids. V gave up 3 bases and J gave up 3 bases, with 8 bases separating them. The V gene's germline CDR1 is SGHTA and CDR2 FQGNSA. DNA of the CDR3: TGTGCCAGCAGCTTGCCAGTTGAAGAGACCCAGTACTTC. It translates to CASSLPVEETQYF.

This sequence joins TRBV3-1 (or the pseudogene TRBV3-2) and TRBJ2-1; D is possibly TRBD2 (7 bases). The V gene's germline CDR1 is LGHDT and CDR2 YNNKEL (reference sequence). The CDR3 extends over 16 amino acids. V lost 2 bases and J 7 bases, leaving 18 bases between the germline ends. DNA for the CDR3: TGTGCCAGCAGCCAAAATCGAGGGGGGGGTCTGAATGAGCAGTTCTTC. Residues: CASSQNRGGGLNEQFF.

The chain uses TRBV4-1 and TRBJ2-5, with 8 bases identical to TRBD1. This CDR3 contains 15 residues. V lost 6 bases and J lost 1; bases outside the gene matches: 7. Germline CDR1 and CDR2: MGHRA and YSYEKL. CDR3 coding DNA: TGCGCCAGCAGTCGGACAGGGATCCCCCAAGAGACCCAGTACTTC. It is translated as CASSRTGIPQETQYF.

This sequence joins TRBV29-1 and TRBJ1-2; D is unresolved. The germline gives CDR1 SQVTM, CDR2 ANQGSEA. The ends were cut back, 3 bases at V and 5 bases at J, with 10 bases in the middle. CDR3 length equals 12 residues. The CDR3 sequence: CSVDWGGYGYTF. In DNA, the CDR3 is TGCAGCGTTGACTGGGGAGGATATGGCTACACCTTC. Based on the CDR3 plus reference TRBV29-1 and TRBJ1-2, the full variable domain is SAVISQKPSRDICQRGTSLTIQCQVDSQVTMMFWYRQQPGQSLTLIATANQGSEATYESGFVIDKFPISRPNLTFSTLTVSNMSPEDSSIYLCSVDWGGYGYTFGSGTRLTVV.

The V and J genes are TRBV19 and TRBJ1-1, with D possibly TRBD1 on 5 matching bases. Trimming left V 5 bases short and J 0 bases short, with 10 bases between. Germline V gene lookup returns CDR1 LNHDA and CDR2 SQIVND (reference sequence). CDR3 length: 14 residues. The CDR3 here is CASSEHRLNTEAFF. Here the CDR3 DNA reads TGTGCCAGTAGTGAGCACAGGCTGAACACTGAAGCTTTCTTT.

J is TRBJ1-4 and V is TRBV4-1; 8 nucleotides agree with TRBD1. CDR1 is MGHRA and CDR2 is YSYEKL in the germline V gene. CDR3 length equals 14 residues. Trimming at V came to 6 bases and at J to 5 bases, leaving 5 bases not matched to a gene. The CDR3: CASSRDRLNEKLFF. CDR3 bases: TGCGCCAGCAGTCGGGACAGGTTAAATGAAAAACTGTTTTTT.